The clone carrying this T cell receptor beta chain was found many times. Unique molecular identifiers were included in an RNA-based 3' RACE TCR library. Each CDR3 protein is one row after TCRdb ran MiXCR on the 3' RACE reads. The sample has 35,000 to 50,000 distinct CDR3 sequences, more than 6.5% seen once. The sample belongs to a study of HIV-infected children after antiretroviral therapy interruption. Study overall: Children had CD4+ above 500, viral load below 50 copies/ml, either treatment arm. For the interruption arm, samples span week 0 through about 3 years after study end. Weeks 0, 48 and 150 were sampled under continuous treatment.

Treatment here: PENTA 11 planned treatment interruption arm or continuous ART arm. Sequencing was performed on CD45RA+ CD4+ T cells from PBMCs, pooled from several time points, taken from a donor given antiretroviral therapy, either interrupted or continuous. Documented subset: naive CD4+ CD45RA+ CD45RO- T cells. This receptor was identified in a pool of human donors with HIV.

CDR3 sequence: CASSRDWGGYEQYF. In nucleotides, the CDR3 is TGTGCCAGCAGCCGGGACTGGGGGGGCTATGAACAGTACTTC. The gene calls are TRBV12-3 or TRBV12-4 and TRBJ2-7; possible D gene TRBD2, 7 bases. The length of the CDR3 is 14 residues. V was clipped by 6 bases and J by 10 bases, with 22 bases between them.